This T cell receptor (beta chain) was identified in a study of vaccination and CD4 T cells after COVID-19. Overall study: Cells were stimulated with overlapping spike peptide pools from SARS-CoV-2, HCoV-NL63, HCoV-OC43 and HCoV-229E.

The Oncomine TCR Beta short-read assay sequenced DNA from cultured CD4+ T cells. MiXCR, run by TCRdb on the PCR reads, gives a single entry per CDR3 protein. The sample holds roughly 7,600 distinct CDR3 sequences, 65% to 75% seen once. Germline CDR1 and CDR2: DFQATT and SNEGSKA (reference sequence). The CDR3 contains 13 residues. V was cut by 1 base and J by 10 bases, with 15 bases left in between. With regard to this clonotype: Its antigen remains unknown.

This sample's treatment: approximately nine-day PBMC culture with coronavirus spike peptide pools or control peptides (ViraFEST assay). Sample: cultured CD4+ T cells from blood, taken after SARS-CoV-2 vaccination. The origin of this receptor is a human donor with COVID-19. V gene TRBV20-1 combines with J gene TRBJ2-3; no reliable D call. The CDR3 spells CSARVVASASQYF. The DNA for the CDR3 is TGCAGTGCTAGAGTCGTAGCCTCGGCCTCGCAGTATTTT.